This TCR beta chain comes out of a study of T cell responses to AZD1222 COVID-19 vaccine. Points from the study as a whole: Donors, mostly white British, included more females; clonal diversity was possibly underestimated. Repertoires were obtained only post-peak T cell response.

This CDR3 comprises 11 residues. Trimming took off 10 bases at V and 11 bases at J, with 16 bases between the two ends. Clones were sequenced by immunoSEQ multiplex PCR, and TCRdb holds only the in-frame ones, with some missing. Of 150,000 or so clones in the sample, more than 85% were seen once. In the case of this clone: Its antigen remains unknown.

Material: peripheral blood, obtained 28 days after the second AZD1222 dose. The receptor was derived from an adult who received the AZD1222 COVID-19 vaccine. The V call is TRBV12-3 or TRBV12-4, the J call TRBJ2-3, with D perhaps assigned TRBD1 or TRBD2 (5 bases each). CDR3: CAIPKGTVQYF. The CDR3 bases are TGTGCCATCCCAAAGGGGACGGTGCAGTATTTT.